This T cell receptor (beta chain) is from a study of blood T cell repertoires in COVID-19. Study-wide context: Samples representing acute and convalescent COVID-19 were sourced from the United States, Italy and Spain. T cells, B-cell-depleted T cells, or PBMCs supplied cDNA or gDNA.

This clone was observed a single time. Trimming took 2 bases from V and 6 from J, leaving 11 bases between them. The V gene's germline CDR1 is WNHNN and CDR2 SYGVQD (reference sequence). This CDR3 is 14 amino acids long. Original processing methods: Reference gene primers were amplified, and this amplification served to estimate nucleated cell counts. Produced via immunoSEQ multiplex PCR; TCRdb's table is partial and in-frame only. Clone size and the V and J calls come from that table; the DNA yielded D and trimming. The sample has 130,000 or so clones, about 82% seen once. V and J are TRBV10-1 and TRBJ1-5; weak D call: TRBD1 (6 bases). This sequence originates from a woman between 55 and 75 years old with acute or convalescent COVID-19. The specimen sequenced was peripheral blood. The DNA of the CDR3 is TGCGCCAGCAGTGAGACAGGGTCGAGTCAGCCCCAGCATTTT. It translates to CASSETGSSQPQHF.